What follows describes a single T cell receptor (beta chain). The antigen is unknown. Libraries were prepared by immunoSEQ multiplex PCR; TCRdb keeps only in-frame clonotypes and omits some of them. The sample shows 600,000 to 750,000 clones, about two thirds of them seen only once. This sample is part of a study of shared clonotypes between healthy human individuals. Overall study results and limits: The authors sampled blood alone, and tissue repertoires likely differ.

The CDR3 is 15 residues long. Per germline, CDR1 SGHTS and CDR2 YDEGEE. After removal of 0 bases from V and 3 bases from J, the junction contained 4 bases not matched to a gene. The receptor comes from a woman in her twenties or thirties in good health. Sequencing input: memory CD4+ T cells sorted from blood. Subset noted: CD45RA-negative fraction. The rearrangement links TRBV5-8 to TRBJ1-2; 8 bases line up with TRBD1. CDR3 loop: CASSLGQGWHYGYTF. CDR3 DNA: TGTGCCAGCAGCTTGGGACAGGGGTGGCACTATGGCTACACCTTC.